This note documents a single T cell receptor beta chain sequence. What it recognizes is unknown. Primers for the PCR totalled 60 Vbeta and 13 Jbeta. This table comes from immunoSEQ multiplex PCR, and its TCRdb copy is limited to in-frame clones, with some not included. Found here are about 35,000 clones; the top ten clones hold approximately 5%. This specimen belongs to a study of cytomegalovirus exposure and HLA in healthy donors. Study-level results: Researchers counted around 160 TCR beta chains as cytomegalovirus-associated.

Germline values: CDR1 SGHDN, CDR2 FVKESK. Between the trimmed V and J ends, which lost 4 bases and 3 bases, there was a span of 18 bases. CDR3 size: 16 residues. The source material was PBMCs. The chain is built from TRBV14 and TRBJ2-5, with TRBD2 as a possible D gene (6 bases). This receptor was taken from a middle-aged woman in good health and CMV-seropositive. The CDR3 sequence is CASSPLWRAEEETQYF. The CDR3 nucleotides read TGTGCCAGCAGCCCACTTTGGAGGGCCGAGGAAGAGACCCAGTACTTC.